Each of the 14 T cell receptor beta chains below was sequenced from the same sample in a study of T cell responses to AZD1222 COVID-19 vaccine. Method: immunoSEQ multiplex PCR; TCRdb's copy keeps in-frame clones and lacks some. Of around 140,000 clones in the sample, roughly nine tenths were seen once. The sample here was peripheral blood, taken on day 0 of AZD1222 vaccination. These receptors all stem from an adult in good health.

The chain is built from TRBV30 and TRBJ1-2, with 8 positions matching TRBD1. This CDR3 contains 13 residues. Germline values: CDR1 GTSNPN, CDR2 SVGIG (reference sequence). With 1 base clipped from V and 7 bases from J, the junction kept 5 bases outside the gene matches. Here the CDR3 reads CAWSAYRGTGYTF. The CDR3 nucleotides are TGTGCCTGGAGTGCCTACAGGGGGACTGGCTACACCTTC.

The V gene is TRBV6-5, the J gene TRBJ1-1; 8 bases line up with TRBD1. The CDR3 has 16 residues. Germline lookup yields CDR1 MNHEY and CDR2 SVGAGI. V trimming: 2 bases; J trimming: 4 bases; junction bases outside the gene matches: 9. The CDR3 DNA sequence: TGTGCCAGCAGTTACCCGGCGGGGCAGGGGGCCACTGAAGCTTTCTTT. Amino acid sequence: CASSYPAGQGATEAFF.

The chain is built from TRBV6-5 and TRBJ1-3; D perhaps matches TRBD1 (5 bases). V shed 6 bases and J shed 0 bases, with 9 bases lying between them. Germline V gives CDR1 MNHEY, CDR2 SVGAGI. The CDR3 extends over 14 amino acids. The DNA of the CDR3 is TGTGCCAGCAGCCGCAGGGACTCTGGAAACACCATATATTTT. Its protein product is CASSRRDSGNTIYF.

The chain is built from TRBV6-5 and TRBJ2-1; maybe TRBD1 (5 bases). Between the trimmed V and J ends, which lost 6 bases and 3 bases, there was a span of 15 bases. From germline, CDR1 is MNHEY and CDR2 SVGAGI. The CDR3 contains 15 residues. The DNA for the CDR3 is TGTGCCAGCAGCTATTCTATAACAGGCTACAATGAGCAGTTCTTC. Residues: CASSYSITGYNEQFF.

The V and J genes are TRBV19 and TRBJ1-1; the D gene is possibly TRBD1 (5 bases). Germline-derived CDR1 and CDR2 are LNHDA and SQIVND (reference sequence). The CDR3 loop spans 15 amino acids. Trimming shortened V by 6 bases and J by 0 bases, and 14 bases separated the two germline ends. The CDR3 sequence is CASSTDGTLNTEAFF. Written as DNA, the CDR3 is TGTGCCAGTAGCACCGACGGGACCCTGAACACTGAAGCTTTCTTT.

This clone has only one observation. The rearrangement links TRBV5-1 to TRBJ1-2; a possible D gene is TRBD1 (6 bases). CDR1 is SGHRS and CDR2 is YFSETQ in the germline V gene. The CDR3 runs 14 residues. Trimming took 2 bases from V and 5 from J, leaving 13 bases between them. The CDR3 sequence: CASSLQGTGYGYTF. In DNA, the CDR3 is TGCGCCAGCAGCTTACAGGGAACGGGGTATGGCTACACCTTC.

The chain joins TRBV5-1 to TRBJ1-1, with 10 bases matching TRBD1. The V and J ends lost 4 bases and 2 bases, in that order; junction bases with no gene match: 8. The CDR3 length is 16 residues. Germline V gene sequence: CDR1 SGHRS, CDR2 YFSETQ. The CDR3 nucleotides read TGCGCCAGCAGCACCGGACAGGGGGTTACTAACACTGAAGCTTTCTTT. Its protein product is CASSTGQGVTNTEAFF.

The V call is TRBV2, the J call TRBJ2-1; 11 bases are a match to TRBD1. CDR1 and CDR2 from the germline V gene are SNHLY and FYNNEI. The CDR3 is 16 amino acids. V trimming: 5 bases; J trimming: 4 bases; junction bases outside the gene matches: 7. CDR3 sequence reads: CASSTDGTGGYNEQFF. The CDR3 DNA reads TGTGCCAGCAGTACCGACGGGACAGGGGGTTACAATGAGCAGTTCTTC.

The chain carries TRBV20-1 and TRBJ1-1; no clear D gene. This CDR3 region has 13 residues. With 3 bases removed from V and 1 base from J, the gap between germline ends came to 9 bases. The V gene's germline CDR1 is DFQATT and CDR2 SNEGSKA (reference sequence). CDR3 nucleotide sequence: TGCAGTGCTAGTTCGGGCGGGAACACTGAAGCTTTCTTT. This sequence encodes CSASSGGNTEAFF.

The chain links TRBV10-3 to TRBJ1-4; the match to TRBD1 covers 12 bases. The CDR3 length is 16 residues. Germline V gene lookup returns CDR1 ENHRY and CDR2 SYGVKD. J lost 7 bases, V lost 10 bases, and 13 bases had no gene match. The CDR3: CATASGGTGGLEKLFF. Here the CDR3 DNA reads TGTGCCACTGCCTCGGGGGGGACAGGGGGCCTTGAAAAACTGTTTTTT.

This rearrangement joins TRBV13 to TRBJ1-2, with a weak D call TRBD1 (6 bases). This CDR3 contains 14 residues. From germline, CDR1 is PRHDT and CDR2 FYEKMQ (reference sequence). V was clipped by 5 bases and J by 1 base, with 11 bases between them. The CDR3 region is CASSPGQFNYGYTF. CDR3 sequence (DNA): TGTGCCAGCAGCCCCGGACAGTTTAACTATGGCTACACCTTC.

This clone was detected only a few times. The chain couples TRBV28 to TRBJ1-6; D uncertain. V lost 5 bases to trimming and J lost 6 bases, with 17 bases between them. The CDR3 is 16 amino acids. The V gene's germline CDR1 is MDHEN and CDR2 SYDVKM. The CDR3 is CASSAPGWEGNSPLHF. The CDR3 region has the DNA TGTGCCAGCAGTGCCCCGGGATGGGAGGGTAATTCACCCCTCCACTTT.

In the case of this clone: Other DNA sequences in this sample translate to the same CDR3. V usage is TRBV19 and J usage is TRBJ1-2; a possible D gene is TRBD1 (5 bases). V dropped 9 bases and J dropped 6 bases, with 23 bases sitting between them. The germline V gene encodes CDR1 LNHDA and CDR2 SQIVND (reference sequence). The CDR3 sequence is 15 residues long. In nucleotides, the CDR3 is TGTGCCAGCCGAGATACACGGGGTGGGACCGATGGCTACACCTTC. It is translated as CASRDTRGGTDGYTF.

V gene TRBV6-5 combines with J gene TRBJ1-1; D call uncertain. This CDR3 comprises 14 residues. Trimming took 6 bases from V and 1 from J, leaving 12 bases between them. CDR1 and CDR2 from the germline V gene are MNHEY and SVGAGI. CDR3 in amino acids: CASSQYRENTEAFF. As DNA, the CDR3 is TGTGCCAGCAGCCAATATCGGGAGAACACTGAAGCTTTCTTT.